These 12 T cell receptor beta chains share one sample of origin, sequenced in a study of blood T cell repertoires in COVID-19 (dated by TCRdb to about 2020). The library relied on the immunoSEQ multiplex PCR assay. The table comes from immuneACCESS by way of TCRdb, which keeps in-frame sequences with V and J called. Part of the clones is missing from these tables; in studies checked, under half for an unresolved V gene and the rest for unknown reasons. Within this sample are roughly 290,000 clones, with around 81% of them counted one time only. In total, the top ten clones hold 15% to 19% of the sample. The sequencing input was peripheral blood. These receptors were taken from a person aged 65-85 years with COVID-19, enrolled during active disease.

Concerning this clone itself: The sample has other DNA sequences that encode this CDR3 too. CDR3 in DNA: TGTGCCATCAGCGGAGGTGAAAAACTGTTTTTT. Protein product: CAISGGEKLFF. The V call is TRBV10-3, the J call TRBJ1-4; D not certain. V gave up 6 bases and J gave up 7 bases, with 6 bases separating them. There are 11 residues in the CDR3. The germline CDR1 and CDR2 sequences are ENHRY and SYGVKD.

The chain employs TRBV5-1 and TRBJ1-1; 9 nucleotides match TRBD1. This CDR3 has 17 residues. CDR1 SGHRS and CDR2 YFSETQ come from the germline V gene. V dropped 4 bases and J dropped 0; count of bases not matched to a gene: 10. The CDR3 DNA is TGCGCCAGCAGCAGCGGGACAGGGTTTTTGATGAACACTGAAGCTTTCTTT. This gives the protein CASSSGTGFLMNTEAFF.

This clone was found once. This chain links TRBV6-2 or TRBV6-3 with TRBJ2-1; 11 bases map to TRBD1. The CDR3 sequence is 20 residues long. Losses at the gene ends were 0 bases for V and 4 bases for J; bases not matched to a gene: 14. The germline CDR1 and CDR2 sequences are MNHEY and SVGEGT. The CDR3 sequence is CASSYSIGTGGIVWYNEQFF. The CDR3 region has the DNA TGTGCCAGCAGTTACTCGATAGGGACAGGGGGGATTGTTTGGTACAATGAGCAGTTCTTC.

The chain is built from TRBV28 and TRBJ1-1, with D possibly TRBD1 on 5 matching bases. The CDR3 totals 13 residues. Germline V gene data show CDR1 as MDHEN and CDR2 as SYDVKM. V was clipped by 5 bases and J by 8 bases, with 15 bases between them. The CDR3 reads CASSRGGGREAFF. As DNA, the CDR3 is TGTGCCAGCAGTAGGGGAGGAGGTAGAGAAGCTTTCTTT.

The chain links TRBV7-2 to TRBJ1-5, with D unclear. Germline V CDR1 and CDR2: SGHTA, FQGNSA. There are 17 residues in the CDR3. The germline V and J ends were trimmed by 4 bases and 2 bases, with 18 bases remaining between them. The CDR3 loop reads CASSSQPSGIGNQPQHF. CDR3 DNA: TGTGCCAGCAGCTCCCAGCCCTCGGGAATTGGCAATCAGCCCCAGCATTTT.

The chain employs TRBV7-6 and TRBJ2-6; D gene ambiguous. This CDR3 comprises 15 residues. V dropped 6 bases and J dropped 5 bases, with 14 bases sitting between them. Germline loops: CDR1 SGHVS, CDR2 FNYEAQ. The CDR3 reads CASSEVHLRANVLTF. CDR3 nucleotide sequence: TGTGCCAGCAGTGAGGTCCATCTTCGGGCCAACGTCCTGACTTTC.

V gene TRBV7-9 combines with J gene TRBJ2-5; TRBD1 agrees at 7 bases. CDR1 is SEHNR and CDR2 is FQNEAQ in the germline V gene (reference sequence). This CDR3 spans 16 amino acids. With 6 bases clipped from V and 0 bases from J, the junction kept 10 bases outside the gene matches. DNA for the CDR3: TGTGCCAGCAGGGGGACCGGGACAGCTTACCAAGAGACCCAGTACTTC. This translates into CASRGTGTAYQETQYF.

This CDR3 reads CASSIRGDSNQPQHF. CDR3 nucleotides: TGTGCCAGTAGTATTCGGGGGGATAGCAATCAGCCCCAGCATTTT. The V and J genes are TRBV19 and TRBJ1-5, with a possible D match to TRBD1 (5 bases). The V and J ends lost 3 bases and 0 bases respectively, with 9 bases between them. Germline V lookup: CDR1 LNHDA, CDR2 SQIVND (reference sequence). This CDR3 spans 15 amino acids.

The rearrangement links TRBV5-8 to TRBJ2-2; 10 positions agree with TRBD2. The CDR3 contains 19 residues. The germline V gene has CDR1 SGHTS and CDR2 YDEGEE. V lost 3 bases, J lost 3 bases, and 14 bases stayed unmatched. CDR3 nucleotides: TGTGCCAGCAGCTGGAACAGGGGTAGCGGGAGGTTCTACACCGGGGAGCTGTTTTTT. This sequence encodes CASSWNRGSGRFYTGELFF. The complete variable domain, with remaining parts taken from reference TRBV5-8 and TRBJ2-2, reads EAGVTQSPTHLIKTRGQQATLRCSPISGHTSVYWYQQALGLGLQFLLWYDEGEERNRGNFPPRFSGRQFPNYSSELNVNALELEDSALYLCASSWNRGSGRFYTGELFFGEGSRLTVL.

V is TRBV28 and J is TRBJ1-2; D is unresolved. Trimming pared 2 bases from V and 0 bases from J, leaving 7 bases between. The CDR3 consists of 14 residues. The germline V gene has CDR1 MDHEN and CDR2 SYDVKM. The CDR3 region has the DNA TGTGCCAGCAGTTTAGAGGATACTAACTATGGCTACACCTTC. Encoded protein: CASSLEDTNYGYTF.

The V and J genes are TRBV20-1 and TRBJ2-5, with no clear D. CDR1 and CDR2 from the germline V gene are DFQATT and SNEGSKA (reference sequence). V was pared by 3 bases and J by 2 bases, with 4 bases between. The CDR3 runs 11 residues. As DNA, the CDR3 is TGCAGTGCTAGCCTACAAGAGACCCAGTACTTC. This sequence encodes CSASLQETQYF.

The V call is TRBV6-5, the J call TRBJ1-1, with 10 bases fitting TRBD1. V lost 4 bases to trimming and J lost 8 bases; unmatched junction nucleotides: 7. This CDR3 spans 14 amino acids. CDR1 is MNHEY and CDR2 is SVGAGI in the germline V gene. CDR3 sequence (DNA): TGTGCCAGCAGTTCGATGACAGGGGGCAAGGAAGCTTTCTTT. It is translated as CASSSMTGGKEAFF.